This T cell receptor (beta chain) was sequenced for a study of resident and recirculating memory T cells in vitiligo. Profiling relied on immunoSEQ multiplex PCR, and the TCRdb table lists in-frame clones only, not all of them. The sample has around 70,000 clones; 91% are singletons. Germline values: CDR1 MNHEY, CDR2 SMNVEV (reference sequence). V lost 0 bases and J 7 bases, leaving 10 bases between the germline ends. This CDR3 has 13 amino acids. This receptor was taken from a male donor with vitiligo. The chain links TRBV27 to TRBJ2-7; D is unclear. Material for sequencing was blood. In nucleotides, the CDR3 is TGTGCCAGCAGTTTATCGATGCGTCGGGAGCAGTACTTC. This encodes CASSLSMRREQYF.